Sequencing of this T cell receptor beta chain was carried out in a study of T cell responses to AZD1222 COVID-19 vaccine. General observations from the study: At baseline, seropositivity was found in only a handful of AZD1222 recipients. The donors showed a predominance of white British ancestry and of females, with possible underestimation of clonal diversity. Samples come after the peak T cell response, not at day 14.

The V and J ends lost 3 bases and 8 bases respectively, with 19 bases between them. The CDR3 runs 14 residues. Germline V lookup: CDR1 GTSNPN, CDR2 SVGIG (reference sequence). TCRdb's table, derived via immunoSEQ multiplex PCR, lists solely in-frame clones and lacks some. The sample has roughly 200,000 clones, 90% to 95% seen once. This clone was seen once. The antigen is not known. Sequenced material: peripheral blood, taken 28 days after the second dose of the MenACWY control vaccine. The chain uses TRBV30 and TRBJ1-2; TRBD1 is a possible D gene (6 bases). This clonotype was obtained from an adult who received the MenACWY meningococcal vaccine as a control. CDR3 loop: CAWSSIRGLHGYTF. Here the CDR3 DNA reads TGTGCCTGGAGCAGTATCAGGGGCCTCCACGGCTACACCTTC.